This T cell receptor beta chain was observed in a study of regulatory T cells in long-lasting Graves disease. Study summary: Recently diagnosed Graves' patients had received antithyroid drugs for under 3 months. Study conclusions and caveats: The number of shared public clonotypes was higher in persistent patients (2,741) than new patients (966).

Combining iRepertoire HTBI primers with Arm-PCR of CDR3 regions, the authors built TCR beta libraries. Each CDR3 protein gets one entry after TCRdb re-called the multiplex PCR reads with MiXCR. The table has about 400,000 distinct CDR3 sequences, around a sixth seen once. Time point described: newly diagnosed GD, antithyroid drugs for less than 3 months. PBMC-derived RNA was used for the TCR library. Points on this clonotype: Its antigen remains unknown.

In germline, CDR1 is MDHEN, CDR2 SYDVKM. V was shortened by 5 bases and J by 11 bases, with 12 bases between the two germline ends. The CDR3 loop spans 12 amino acids. The sample here was peripheral blood mononuclear cells (PBMCs), taken at new diagnosis, from a patient treated with antithyroid drugs. The gene calls are TRBV28 and TRBJ1-4, with D possibly TRBD1 on 6 matching bases. The TCR originated in a female donor with Graves disease. CDR3 amino acids: CASSERTVKLFF. As DNA, the CDR3 is TGTGCCAGCAGTGAGAGGACAGTCAAACTGTTTTTT.